The 13 T cell receptor beta chains in this list originate from one sample, sequenced in a study of blood T cell repertoires in COVID-19. Some clones are missing from TCRdb's copy, which holds only in-frame ones; the method was immunoSEQ multiplex PCR. The table shows about 300,000 clones, with approximately 86% occurring only once. Sequencing was done on a sample of PBMCs or T cells enriched from blood (not recorded which). Source of these receptors: a woman aged 18-29 years who had recovered from COVID-19.

The chain uses TRBV11-2 and TRBJ1-2; TRBD1 matches at 10 bases. After removal of 5 bases from V and 7 bases from J, the junction contained 4 bases not matched to a gene. This CDR3 is built from 13 residues. From germline, CDR1 is SGHAT and CDR2 FQNNGV. The CDR3 here is CASSPTGGFGYTF. CDR3 in DNA: TGTGCCAGCAGCCCGACAGGGGGCTTTGGCTACACCTTC. Variable domain in full (rest from reference TRBV11-2 and TRBJ1-2): EAGVAQSPRYKIIEKRQSVAFWCNPISGHATLYWYQQILGQGPKLLIQFQNNGVVDDSQLPKDRFSAERLKGVDSTLKIQPAKLEDSAVYLCASSPTGGFGYTFGSGTRLTVV.

The rearrangement links TRBV2 to TRBJ1-5; D might be TRBD1 (6 bases). The CDR3 spans 13 residues. Germline CDR1 reads SNHLY; CDR2 reads FYNNEI. V was clipped by 6 bases and J by 3 bases, with 9 bases between them. The CDR3 DNA is TGTGCCAGCAGACAGGGCCTCAATCAGCCCCAGCATTTT. It yields the protein CASRQGLNQPQHF.

The J gene is TRBJ2-1, the V gene TRBV27, with TRBD1 as a possible D gene (6 bases). The V end lost 8 bases, the J end lost 0 bases, and 14 bases lay between the germline ends. The germline V gene has CDR1 MNHEY and CDR2 SMNVEV (reference sequence). The CDR3 extends over 15 amino acids. The CDR3 DNA sequence: TGTGCCAGCCTAGGGGGTCGCAGCTCCTACAATGAGCAGTTCTTC. The encoded protein is CASLGGRSSYNEQFF.

The rearrangement uses TRBV5-1 and TRBJ2-2; 12 bases are shared with TRBD1. Germline CDR1 SGHRS, CDR2 YFSETQ. V lost 3 bases and J lost 5; bases outside the gene matches: 5. There are 16 residues in the CDR3. This CDR3 reads CASSWGQGAPTGELFF. The CDR3 DNA reads as TGCGCCAGCAGCTGGGGACAGGGGGCTCCAACCGGGGAGCTGTTTTTT.

The chain uses TRBV4-1 and TRBJ1-1; maybe TRBD1 (5 bases). This CDR3 has 14 amino acids. V lost 2 bases and J 8 bases, leaving 15 bases between the germline ends. CDR1 MGHRA and CDR2 YSYEKL come from the germline V gene. CDR3 sequence (DNA): TGCGCCAGCAGCCAATTTTCGGGGGTCGCGGAAGCTTTCTTT. Translated: CASSQFSGVAEAFF.

This chain links TRBV2 with TRBJ2-7; D not resolved. In germline, CDR1 is SNHLY, CDR2 FYNNEI. The V and J ends lost 4 bases and 1 base respectively, with 17 bases between them. The CDR3 contains 16 residues. The CDR3 here is CASSGGWQRSSYEQYF. CDR3 nucleotide sequence: TGTGCCAGCAGTGGTGGGTGGCAGAGGTCATCCTACGAGCAGTACTTC. Filled out from reference TRBV2 and TRBJ2-7, the complete variable domain reads EPEVTQTPSHQVTQMGQEVILRCVPISNHLYFYWYRQILGQKVEFLVSFYNNEISEKSEIFDDQFSVERPDGSNFTLKIRSTKLEDSAMYFCASSGGWQRSSYEQYFGPGTRLTVT.

The sample holds one count of this clone. The rearrangement links TRBV27 to TRBJ2-7, with D maybe TRBD1 (6 bases). Germline CDR1 and CDR2: MNHEY and SMNVEV (reference sequence). The CDR3 spans 15 residues. The V end was cut by 3 bases, the J end by 2 bases, with 14 bases between. In nucleotides, the CDR3 is TGTGCCAGCAGTTTCTCAGGGGCGCTACCCTACGAGCAGTACTTC. Translating it yields CASSFSGALPYEQYF.

This clone occurred a few times. The V and J genes are TRBV6-4 and TRBJ2-1; 8 nucleotides agree with TRBD1. Germline trimming cut 0 bases from V and 9 bases from J; bases unmatched to any gene: 7. Germline lookup yields CDR1 MRHNA and CDR2 SNTAGT. The CDR3 sequence is 15 residues long. DNA of the CDR3: TGTGCCAGCAGTGACTCACTGGGACAGGCGAGTGAGCAGTTCTTC. It is translated as CASSDSLGQASEQFF.

The chain joins TRBV6-2 or TRBV6-3 to TRBJ2-5, with D perhaps matching TRBD1 (7 bases). V lost 5 bases and J 5 bases, leaving 15 bases between the germline ends. There are 14 residues in the CDR3. Germline CDR1 reads MNHEY; CDR2 reads SVGEGT. The CDR3 here is CASSDRVEGETQYF. Written as DNA, the CDR3 is TGTGCCAGCAGTGACAGGGTGGAGGGGGAGACCCAGTACTTC.

The chain is built from TRBV7-9 and TRBJ1-6, with a weak D call TRBD1 (6 bases). This CDR3 region has 12 residues. In germline, CDR1 is SEHNR, CDR2 FQNEAQ (reference sequence). Trimming pared 4 bases from V and 8 bases from J, leaving 6 bases between. The CDR3 sequence is CASSYRDSPLHF. The CDR3 DNA is TGTGCCAGCAGCTACAGGGATTCACCCCTCCACTTT.

This chain joins TRBV30 and TRBJ1-1; D not resolved. V was clipped by 2 bases and J by 0 bases, with 7 bases between them. Germline CDR1 reads GTSNPN; CDR2 reads SVGIG (reference sequence). This CDR3 contains 13 residues. CDR3 sequence reads: CAWSSEVNTEAFF. DNA for the CDR3: TGTGCCTGGAGTTCGGAGGTGAACACTGAAGCTTTCTTT.

This chain connects TRBV21-1 to TRBJ1-1. TRBV21-1 is labeled a pseudogene. CDR3 length: 14 residues. Here the CDR3 reads CASSKARRYTEAFF. As DNA, the CDR3 is TGTGCCAGCAGCAAAGCGCGGAGATACACTGAAGCTTTCTTT.

This clone is a singleton in its sample. The chain combines TRBV7-8 with TRBJ2-1, with a tentative D call TRBD1 (6 bases). The CDR3 sequence is 15 residues long. Germline lookup yields CDR1 SGHVS and CDR2 FQNEAQ. Trimming cost V 5 bases and J 0 bases, with 11 bases left between them. CDR3 DNA sequence: TGTGCCAGCAGCGCCCGCAGGGGCTCCTACAATGAGCAGTTCTTC. As protein: CASSARRGSYNEQFF.